The 17 T cell receptor beta chains below come from one sample, sequenced in a study of T cell responses to AZD1222 COVID-19 vaccine. The method was immunoSEQ multiplex PCR; TCRdb's version includes in-frame clones alone and lacks a portion of them. This repertoire shows 100,000 to 150,000 clones, around nine tenths found once; its top ten account for around 10%. This sample comprised peripheral blood, obtained on day 0 of MenACWY control vaccination. The source is an adult in good health.

The V and J genes are TRBV27 and TRBJ2-1, with 12 bases lining up with TRBD2. Germline CDR1 reads MNHEY; CDR2 reads SMNVEV (reference sequence). The CDR3 has 14 amino acids. Germline trimming cut 6 bases from V and 7 bases from J; bases unmatched to any gene: 4. The CDR3 DNA follows: TGTGCCAGCAGACTAGCGGGAGGTAATAATGAGCAGTTCTTC. It codes for CASRLAGGNNEQFF.

This chain connects TRBV7-3 to TRBJ2-1; 8 bases are a match to TRBD2. Germline trimming cut 4 bases from V and 3 bases from J; bases unmatched to any gene: 5. Germline values: CDR1 SGHTA, CDR2 FQGTGA. The CDR3 runs 15 residues. The DNA of the CDR3 is TGTGCCAGCAGCTCAGGGGCGGGAGGCTACAATGAGCAGTTCTTC. Amino acid sequence: CASSSGAGGYNEQFF.

This rearrangement joins TRBV19 to TRBJ1-1; D uncertain. The ends were cut back, 5 bases at V and 0 bases at J, with 7 bases in the middle. CDR3 length: 13 residues. The germline CDR1 and CDR2 sequences are LNHDA and SQIVND (reference sequence). CDR3 nucleotide sequence: TGTGCCAGTAGTTTTTTAATGAACACTGAAGCTTTCTTT. Its protein is CASSFLMNTEAFF.

This clone was counted a single time. V usage is TRBV5-1 and J usage is TRBJ2-7, with 9 bases lining up with TRBD1. This CDR3 region has 15 residues. CDR1 SGHRS and CDR2 YFSETQ come from the germline V gene. J gave up 5 bases and V 0 bases, and 6 bases lay outside the gene matches. The CDR3 coding sequence is TGCGCCAGCAGCTTGGGGGACAGGGAGATAGACGAGCAGTACTTC. As protein: CASSLGDREIDEQYF.

The chain employs TRBV11-3 and TRBJ1-2; 12 bases map to TRBD1. The ends lost 5 bases at V and 3 bases at J; junction bases unmatched: 7. This CDR3 has 16 amino acids. The V gene's germline CDR1 is SGHNT and CDR2 YENEEA. CDR3 protein: CASSITGTGGDYGYTF. The DNA for the CDR3 is TGTGCCAGCAGCATAACAGGGACAGGGGGCGACTATGGCTACACCTTC.

The chain recombines TRBV6-1 with TRBJ1-2, with 9 positions matching TRBD1. In germline, CDR1 is MNHNS, CDR2 SASEGT. After removal of 4 bases from V and 0 bases from J, the junction contained 6 bases not matched to a gene. The CDR3 is 16 residues long. CDR3 residues: CASSVPGQGANYGYTF. CDR3 DNA sequence: TGTGCCAGCAGTGTCCCGGGACAGGGCGCTAACTATGGCTACACCTTC.

The chain links TRBV5-6 to TRBJ1-2; the D gene is possibly TRBD1 (6 bases). V lost 5 bases, J lost 7 bases, and 18 bases lay in between. Germline V gene data show CDR1 as SGHDT and CDR2 as YYEEEE. CDR3 length: 14 residues. CDR3 sequence (DNA): TGTGCCAGCAGACAACAGGGAGGTAACGGTGGCTACACCTTC. This translates into CASRQQGGNGGYTF.

The DNA for the CDR3 is TGTGCCAGCAGCCGCTCTAGCGCGAGCTCCTACAATGAGCAGTTCTTC. Its protein is CASSRSSASSYNEQFF. V gene TRBV7-2 combines with J gene TRBJ2-1; tentative D call: TRBD2 (6 bases). The ends were cut back, 5 bases at V and 0 bases at J, with 14 bases in the middle. The V gene's germline CDR1 is SGHTA and CDR2 FQGNSA. This CDR3 region has 16 residues.

V and J are TRBV6-2 or TRBV6-3 and TRBJ2-7; the D gene is possibly TRBD2 (6 bases). CDR3 length equals 14 residues. Germline CDR1 reads MNHEY; CDR2 reads SVGEGT. V lost 3 bases and J lost 4, with 13 bases in between. CDR3 nucleotide sequence: TGTGCCAGCAGTTATAATTTCGGGGGTTACGAGCAGTACTTC. It codes for CASSYNFGGYEQYF.

This clone was counted once. The chain links TRBV27 to TRBJ2-1, with 7 bases that match TRBD2. The J segment lost 3 bases and the V segment lost 3 bases, leaving 5 bases of the junction unmatched. There are 15 residues in the CDR3. From germline, CDR1 is MNHEY and CDR2 SMNVEV (reference sequence). CDR3 residues: CASSFAGVGYNEQFF. CDR3 bases: TGTGCCAGCAGTTTTGCGGGAGTCGGCTACAATGAGCAGTTCTTC.

This chain connects TRBV7-3 to TRBJ1-1, with TRBD1 as a possible D gene (5 bases). The CDR3 totals 15 residues. Trimming took off 3 bases at V and 1 base at J, with 12 bases between the two ends. Germline CDR1 SGHTA, CDR2 FQGTGA. In nucleotides, the CDR3 is TGTGCCAGCAGCTTGTCCGGACACCCGAACACTGAAGCTTTCTTT. Its protein is CASSLSGHPNTEAFF. The full variable domain, completed using reference TRBV7-3 and TRBJ1-1, is GAGVSQTPSNKVTEKGKYVELRCDPISGHTALYWYRQSLGQGPEFLIYFQGTGAADDSGLPNDRFFAVRPEGSVSTLKIQRTERGDSAVYLCASSLSGHPNTEAFFGQGTRLTVV.

The chain links TRBV11-3 to TRBJ1-1, with a possible D match to TRBD1 (5 bases). Germline CDR1 is SGHNT and CDR2 is YENEEA. The CDR3 totals 14 residues. V was clipped by 2 bases and J by 4 bases, with 11 bases between them. CDR3 amino acids: CASSLLRQSTEAFF. CDR3 sequence (DNA): TGTGCCAGCAGCTTACTCCGACAGTCCACTGAAGCTTTCTTT.

The chain links TRBV6-5 to TRBJ2-1; D not certain. The CDR3 spans 13 residues. V lost 6 bases to trimming and J lost 0 bases, with 6 bases between them. CDR1 and CDR2 from the germline V gene are MNHEY and SVGAGI. DNA for the CDR3: TGTGCCAGCAGGGATGACTCCTACAATGAGCAGTTCTTC. Its translation is CASRDDSYNEQFF.

The chain joins TRBV9 to TRBJ1-2; 8 bases are shared with TRBD1. Germline loops: CDR1 SGDLS, CDR2 YYNGEE. With 0 bases clipped from V and 2 bases from J, the junction kept 6 bases outside the gene matches. This CDR3 spans 16 amino acids. The CDR3 is CASSVAPAGGNYGYTF. CDR3 DNA: TGTGCCAGCAGCGTAGCTCCGGCAGGGGGCAACTATGGCTACACCTTC.

This clone was counted only a few times. The rearrangement uses TRBV2 and TRBJ2-2; D is ambiguous. This CDR3 has 14 amino acids. The germline CDR1 and CDR2 sequences are SNHLY and FYNNEI. Trimming took 7 bases from V and 1 from J, leaving 10 bases between them. Here the CDR3 DNA reads TGTGCCAGCAAGACTGATCTGAACACCGGGGAGCTGTTTTTT. Protein sequence: CASKTDLNTGELFF.

The gene calls are TRBV30 and TRBJ2-3; 11 nucleotides match TRBD2. Germline-derived CDR1 and CDR2 are GTSNPN and SVGIG (reference sequence). The CDR3 runs to 17 residues. Germline trimming cut 3 bases from V and 0 bases from J; bases unmatched to any gene: 8. The CDR3 loop reads CAWSLLGLAESTDTQYF. In nucleotides, the CDR3 is TGTGCCTGGAGCTTATTGGGACTAGCGGAAAGCACAGATACGCAGTATTTT.

V usage is TRBV19 and J usage is TRBJ1-1, with unresolved D. The CDR3 spans 12 residues. Trimming pared 1 base from V and 4 bases from J, leaving 4 bases between. Germline V gene data show CDR1 as LNHDA and CDR2 as SQIVND (reference sequence). The CDR3 DNA reads TGTGCCAGTAGTATAGGACTCACTGAAGCTTTCTTT. This translates into CASSIGLTEAFF.